This T cell receptor (beta chain) was documented in a study of glioma-infiltrating T cells. Study-level results: Gliomas, especially low-grade, showed above-expected tissue-blood divergence; non-neoplastic patients showed below. CDR3 overlap between tissue and blood was very small.

TCR alpha and beta CDR3 regions were amplified from RNA using iRepertoire nested multiplex PCR. TCRdb analysed the multiplex PCR reads with MiXCR anew, one entry per CDR3 protein. The top ten clones hold 12% to 15% of a sample with some 120,000 distinct CDR3 sequences, roughly 24% of them seen once. Remarks on this clonotype: Its antigen is unidentified. This sequence may be a read error, since a much larger clone differs from it by one base.

The ends were cut back, 10 bases at V and 5 bases at J, with 11 bases in the middle. From germline, CDR1 is MNHNS and CDR2 SASEGT. The CDR3 is 11 amino acids. The rearrangement links TRBV6-1 to TRBJ2-5; unclear D gene. The sequencing sample was made of glioma tissue, nonneoplastic brain tissue, or PBMCs (not recorded which). This sequence originates from a human donor with low-grade glioma or glioblastoma, undergoing nonglioma brain surgery, or in good health (not recorded which). CDR3 sequence: CAIKSQETQYF. In DNA, the CDR3 is TGTGCCATCAAATCCCAGGAGACCCAGTACTTC.